In its sample, the clone carrying this T cell receptor beta chain was seen a few times. Its antigen is undetermined. The data derive from a study of blood T cells in healthy people across ages. General study results and limits: Roughly linear declines in TCR beta diversity per million T cells occurred with age.

Whenever a sample was processed, at least 7 million PBMCs were isolated. PCR was performed a second time for about 6 to 12 cycles using a sample-barcoded 5' primer and a J-beta primer mix. TCRdb redid the calling of the 5' RACE reads with MiXCR, one entry per CDR3 protein. The data hold about 1.6 million distinct CDR3 sequences, with almost 35% observed a single time. Germline assignment: CDR1 SGHTA and CDR2 FQGNSA. Deletions cut 4 bases from V and 2 bases from J, with 21 bases between. The CDR3 extends over 17 amino acids. The specimen was blood. The sequence came from a woman between 25 and 40 years old in good health. This chain uses TRBV7-2 with TRBJ2-7, with D tentatively TRBD2 (7 bases). The CDR3 nucleotides read TGTGCCAGCAGCTATACGGGGGGCGGGGACTCTACCTACGAGCAGTACTTC. Protein product: CASSYTGGGDSTYEQYF. Complete variable domain (other parts from reference TRBV7-2 and TRBJ2-7): GAGVSQSPSNKVTEKGKDVELRCDPISGHTALYWYRQSLGQGLEFLIYFQGNSAPDKSGLPSDRFSAERTGGSVSTLTIQRTQQEDSAVYLCASSYTGGGDSTYEQYFGPGTRLTVT.